What follows are 7 T cell receptor beta chains derived from one specimen sequenced in a study of T cells in Graves' hyperthyroidism and ophthalmopathy. RNA transcripts provided the source from which TCR beta CDR3 regions were amplified. Carried out on the TCR CDR3, a first-round RT-PCR used the HTBI primer set. TCRdb itself ran the multiplex PCR reads through MiXCR, one entry per CDR3 protein. The table has fewer than 750,000 distinct CDR3 sequences, 14% seen once; the top ten hold around 13%. The source material was blood. These receptors originate from a woman aged 45-65 years with Graves' ophthalmopathy.

This clonotype was recorded at least ten times. The rearrangement joins TRBV30 to TRBJ2-2; D uncertain. Germline CDR1 is GTSNPN and CDR2 is SVGIG (reference sequence). Trimming took 2 bases from V and 4 from J, leaving 11 bases between them. This CDR3 region has 14 residues. The CDR3 coding sequence is TGTGCCTGGAGTCGGGTCCTCTTCACCGGGGAGCTGTTTTTT. This sequence encodes CAWSRVLFTGELFF.

There are a few counts of this clonotype. V usage is TRBV28 and J usage is TRBJ1-6, with 9 nucleotides matching TRBD1. J gave up 6 bases and V 4 bases, and 13 bases lay outside the gene matches. The CDR3 covers 18 residues. CDR1 is MDHEN and CDR2 is SYDVKM in the germline V gene. CDR3 coding DNA: TGTGCCAGCAGTTCCCGGGACAGGGTATTTCGCAGTAATTCACCCCTCCACTTT. This encodes CASSSRDRVFRSNSPLHF.

This rearrangement joins TRBV5-1 to TRBJ2-2; maybe TRBD2 (5 bases). Trimming pared 1 base from V and 4 bases from J, leaving 11 bases between. CDR3 length equals 15 residues. The germline V gene encodes CDR1 SGHRS and CDR2 YFSETQ. The CDR3 protein is CASSLLRVGTGELFF. Here the CDR3 DNA reads TGCGCCAGCAGCTTGTTGAGGGTTGGCACCGGGGAGCTGTTTTTT.

The chain couples TRBV19 to TRBJ2-2; D may be TRBD1 (5 bases). The CDR3 contains 15 residues. Germline V lookup: CDR1 LNHDA, CDR2 SQIVND (reference sequence). The V end lost 4 bases, the J end lost 4 bases, and 13 bases lay between the germline ends. The CDR3 region is CASSTPWGTTGELFF. The CDR3 region has the DNA TGTGCCAGTAGTACTCCTTGGGGCACCACCGGGGAGCTGTTTTTT.

This clonotype was seen at least ten times. The chain has TRBV20-1 and TRBJ2-3; 8 nucleotides line up with TRBD2. From germline, CDR1 is DFQATT and CDR2 SNEGSKA (reference sequence). Trimming took 4 bases from V and 4 from J; bases not matched to a gene: 7. This CDR3 has 14 amino acids. CDR3 nucleotides: TGCAGTGCTACCTGGACTAGCATCCCAGATACGCAGTATTTT. It specifies CSATWTSIPDTQYF.

This clonotype was seen only once. The genes are TRBV6-1 and TRBJ1-6; D is possibly TRBD1 (6 bases). Germline CDR1 and CDR2: MNHNS and SASEGT. Trimming cost V 6 bases and J 10 bases, with 16 bases left between them. CDR3 size: 14 residues. The CDR3: CASSPRGGESPLHF. The CDR3 region has the DNA TGTGCCAGCAGCCCTAGGGGGGGGGAGTCACCCCTCCACTTT.

V gene TRBV9 combines with J gene TRBJ1-6, with 11 bases identical to TRBD1. This CDR3 comprises 16 residues. V gave up 4 bases and J gave up 9 bases; unmatched junction bases: 9. Germline V CDR1 and CDR2: SGDLS, YYNGEE. The CDR3 loop is CASSPRTGGEVSPLHF. The CDR3 DNA reads TGTGCCAGCAGCCCCCGGACAGGGGGCGAGGTTTCACCCCTCCACTTT. The complete variable domain, with remaining parts taken from reference TRBV9 and TRBJ1-6, reads DSGVTQTPKHLITATGQRVTLRCSPRSGDLSVYWYQQSLDQGLQFLIQYYNGEERAKGNILERFSAQQFPDLHSELNLSSLELGDSALYFCASSPRTGGEVSPLHFGNGTRLTVT.